What follows are 20 T cell receptor beta chains derived from one specimen sequenced in a study of OX40 agonist ivuxolimab in advanced cancers. Using immunoSEQ multiplex PCR, the repertoire was profiled, and TCRdb retains in-frame clones only, with some absent. The sample holds 76,000 or so clones; 85% are singletons and the top ten take approximately 0.6%. The sample in question was CD4+ or CD8+ T cells sorted from blood, obtained in a trial of the OX40 agonist ivuxolimab. These TCRs come from an adult with an advanced solid tumor such as melanoma, head and neck, liver or kidney cancer.

The table lists this clone with a few counts. CDR3 sequence: CASSQSSGGPYSTDTQYF. The DNA of the CDR3 is TGCGCCAGCAGCCAGAGTTCGGGGGGACCCTATAGCACAGATACGCAGTATTTT. The V and J genes are TRBV4-3 and TRBJ2-3; 7 nucleotides match TRBD2. This CDR3 comprises 18 residues. The V segment lost 3 bases and the J segment 0 bases; nucleotides outside the gene matches: 12. Germline V lookup: CDR1 LGHNA, CDR2 YSLEER.

This sequence joins TRBV5-1 and TRBJ2-3, with 8 bases lining up with TRBD2. Trimming at V came to 3 bases and at J to 4 bases, leaving 4 bases not matched to a gene. Germline V gene data show CDR1 as SGHRS and CDR2 as YFSETQ. This CDR3 region has 14 residues. CDR3 DNA sequence: TGCGCCAGCAGCTCGGGGGGGGCCGCAGATACGCAGTATTTT. It is translated as CASSSGGAADTQYF.

V usage is TRBV2 and J usage is TRBJ1-5, with unresolved D. The CDR3 is made up of 14 amino acids. Germline lookup yields CDR1 SNHLY and CDR2 FYNNEI. The ends were cut back, 6 bases at V and 0 bases at J, with 9 bases in the middle. CDR3 coding DNA: TGTGCCAGCAGGGGTACGCATAGCAATCAGCCCCAGCATTTT. Translation gives CASRGTHSNQPQHF.

Of note for this clone: One end of the junction fails to match germline, which may point to a read error. The chain has TRBV7-7 and TRBJ1-6, with 9 bases lining up with TRBD1. Germline CDR1 is SSHAT and CDR2 is FNYEAQ (reference sequence). This CDR3 contains 13 residues. The CDR3 coding sequence is TGTGCTAGCAGCAGGGACAGGGAATCACCCCTCCACTTT. It yields the protein CASSRDRESPLHF.

The chain employs TRBV18 and TRBJ2-2; 10 nucleotides match TRBD2. CDR1 is KGHSH, CDR2 LQKENI, per germline. The junction had 7 bases not matched to a gene; V was cut back by 0 bases and J by 6 bases. CDR3 size: 17 residues. Written as DNA, the CDR3 is TGTGCCAGCTCACCACCAAAAAGCGGGGGGGCCTCCGGGGAGCTGTTTTTT. Residues: CASSPPKSGGASGELFF.

The gene calls are TRBV2 and TRBJ1-4, with unresolved D. Germline V CDR1 and CDR2: SNHLY, FYNNEI. V was clipped by 1 base and J by 2 bases, with 8 bases between them. CDR3 length: 15 amino acids. The CDR3: CASSEGGATNEKLFF. The DNA for the CDR3 is TGTGCCAGCAGTGAAGGGGGTGCCACTAATGAAAAACTGTTTTTT.

The chain employs TRBV9 and TRBJ1-5, with 7 positions matching TRBD1. CDR1 and CDR2 (germline): SGDLS, YYNGEE. The CDR3 is 15 amino acids. Trimming cost V 1 base and J 2 bases; bases outside gene matches: 3. The CDR3 loop reads CASSVSGTGNQPQHF. The CDR3 region has the DNA TGTGCCAGCAGCGTATCAGGGACAGGCAATCAGCCCCAGCATTTT.

The chain links TRBV10-3 to TRBJ2-6, with 7 bases lining up with TRBD1. J gave up 2 bases and V 10 bases, and 5 bases lay outside the gene matches. This CDR3 spans 14 amino acids. Germline-derived CDR1 and CDR2 are ENHRY and SYGVKD. CDR3 sequence: CATMTGTGANVLTF. Here the CDR3 DNA reads TGTGCCACCATGACAGGGACTGGGGCCAACGTCCTGACTTTC.

V usage is TRBV7-2 and J usage is TRBJ1-5; 7 positions match TRBD1. The ends lost 6 bases at V and 2 bases at J; junction bases unmatched: 4. CDR3 size: 14 residues. Germline CDR1 and CDR2: SGHTA and FQGNSA. For the CDR3, the DNA is TGTGCCAGCAGTTACCAGGGGGGCAATCAGCCCCAGCATTTT. Residues: CASSYQGGNQPQHF.

CDR3 loop: CASSLGGGWVYEQYF. The CDR3 DNA reads as TGTGCCAGCAGCTTAGGTGGCGGGTGGGTTTACGAGCAGTACTTC. This rearrangement joins TRBV7-8 to TRBJ2-7, with a tentative D call TRBD2 (5 bases). The CDR3 runs 15 residues. Germline loops: CDR1 SGHVS, CDR2 FQNEAQ. Trimming cost V 1 base and J 4 bases, with 14 bases left between them.

This clone was detected only once. The chain recombines TRBV7-2 with TRBJ2-6; 8 bases are a match to TRBD1. CDR1 is SGHTA, CDR2 FQGNSA, per germline. CDR3 length equals 14 residues. Unmatched junction bases numbered 5, after V lost 5 bases and J lost 8 bases. CDR3 sequence: CASSPGTGTNVLTF. CDR3 nucleotide sequence: TGTGCCAGCAGCCCAGGGACAGGCACCAACGTCCTGACTTTC.

V gene TRBV6-5 combines with J gene TRBJ2-7, with a possible D match to TRBD2 (5 bases). Per the germline V gene, CDR1 is MNHEY and CDR2 is SVGAGI. This CDR3 has 14 residues. V lost 8 bases and J 2 bases, leaving 16 bases between the germline ends. The CDR3 sequence is CASQAEGATYEQYF. The DNA of the CDR3 is TGTGCCAGCCAGGCCGAGGGTGCTACCTACGAGCAGTACTTC.

V usage is TRBV11-2 and J usage is TRBJ2-7; 7 positions match TRBD2. After removal of 4 bases from V and 2 bases from J, the junction contained 5 bases not matched to a gene. This CDR3 has 14 amino acids. CDR1 is SGHAT and CDR2 is FQNNGV in the germline V gene. CDR3 nucleotides: TGTGCCAGCAGCTCGCCGGGACTAACCTACGAGCAGTACTTC. It is translated as CASSSPGLTYEQYF. The full variable domain, completed using reference TRBV11-2 and TRBJ2-7, is EAGVAQSPRYKIIEKRQSVAFWCNPISGHATLYWYQQILGQGPKLLIQFQNNGVVDDSQLPKDRFSAERLKGVDSTLKIQPAKLEDSAVYLCASSSPGLTYEQYFGPGTRLTVT.

The chain couples TRBV6-1 to TRBJ2-5; weak D call: TRBD1 (6 bases). The germline V gene encodes CDR1 MNHNS and CDR2 SASEGT. Deletions cut 6 bases from V and 5 bases from J, with 10 bases between. The CDR3 extends over 12 amino acids. CDR3 nucleotides: TGTGCCAGCAGGAGGGGGACGGAGACCCAGTACTTC. Translated: CASRRGTETQYF.

The chain recombines TRBV5-6 with TRBJ2-1, with unresolved D. V was cut by 0 bases and J by 5 bases, with 6 bases left in between. This CDR3 comprises 13 residues. Germline CDR1 and CDR2: SGHDT and YYEEEE. CDR3 in amino acids: CASSLGRNNEQFF. The CDR3 DNA reads TGTGCCAGCAGCTTGGGGCGGAACAATGAGCAGTTCTTC.

The chain is built from TRBV7-9 and TRBJ2-7; D perhaps matches TRBD1 (5 bases). Per germline, CDR1 SEHNR and CDR2 FQNEAQ (reference sequence). Trimming stripped 5 bases from V and 5 bases from J, with 10 bases between. This CDR3 region has 12 residues. The CDR3 loop is CASSNQGNEQYF. DNA for the CDR3: TGTGCCAGCAGCAACCAGGGAAACGAGCAGTACTTC.

The chain is built from TRBV11-2 and TRBJ2-2; D is ambiguous. CDR3 length: 13 residues. V was pared by 5 bases and J by 6 bases, with 10 bases between. Germline loops: CDR1 SGHAT, CDR2 FQNNGV. The CDR3 nucleotides read TGTGCCAGCAGCCCATCCAGCGCCGGGGAGCTGTTTTTT. Protein: CASSPSSAGELFF.

This clone was seen more than once but under ten times. The chain carries TRBV4-3 and TRBJ2-1; D not certain. The V gene lost 2 bases and the J gene lost 5 bases, with 16 bases spanning the gap. This CDR3 comprises 16 residues. CDR1 and CDR2 from the germline V gene are LGHNA and YSLEER. The CDR3 DNA reads TGCGCCAGCAGCCAAACCTCCTGGTTGGGGAACAATGAGCAGTTCTTC. It yields the protein CASSQTSWLGNNEQFF.

The chain carries TRBV9 and TRBJ1-6; D is ambiguous. CDR1 and CDR2 (germline): SGDLS, YYNGEE. V shed 6 bases and J shed 7 bases, with 11 bases lying between them. This CDR3 comprises 13 residues. The CDR3 protein is CASTTAPNSPLHF. Here the CDR3 DNA reads TGTGCCAGCACTACAGCACCCAATTCACCCCTCCACTTT.

This chain joins TRBV10-3 and TRBJ1-1; D is possibly TRBD1 (5 bases). The germline gives CDR1 ENHRY, CDR2 SYGVKD. V shed 11 bases and J shed 6 bases, with 16 bases lying between them. The length of the CDR3 is 12 residues. CDR3 loop: CASGPSGAEAFF. CDR3 nucleotide sequence: TGTGCCTCGGGACCCTCCGGGGCTGAAGCTTTCTTT.